A single sample gave rise to the 15 T cell receptor beta chains below, sequenced in a study of blood T cell repertoires in COVID-19. Some clones are missing from TCRdb's copy, which holds only in-frame ones; the method was immunoSEQ multiplex PCR. Among tens of thousands of clones listed, 89% were seen once. The source material was peripheral blood. The receptors were sampled from a man in his fifties or sixties with active COVID-19.

The V call is TRBV5-1, the J call TRBJ2-7; TRBD1 agrees at 7 bases. The CDR3 spans 14 residues. With 3 bases clipped from V and 1 base from J, the junction kept 4 bases outside the gene matches. The germline V gene has CDR1 SGHRS and CDR2 YFSETQ. The CDR3 here is CASSWAGGSYEQYF. For the CDR3, the DNA is TGCGCCAGCAGCTGGGCAGGGGGTTCCTACGAGCAGTACTTC.

This clone occurred once. V gene TRBV18 combines with J gene TRBJ1-1; TRBD1 is a possible D gene (5 bases). Germline CDR1 KGHSH, CDR2 LQKENI. V was cut by 3 bases and J by 5 bases, with 16 bases left in between. This CDR3 is 15 amino acids long. As DNA, the CDR3 is TGTGCCAGCTCACCCGTGGCCGGGGGGGAGACTGAAGCTTTCTTT. Protein product: CASSPVAGGETEAFF.

This clone occurred once. This sequence joins TRBV28 and TRBJ2-7; no clear D. Germline V CDR1 and CDR2: MDHEN, SYDVKM. Trimming stripped 1 base from V and 2 bases from J, with 3 bases between. CDR3 length equals 12 residues. This CDR3 is CASSLLTYEQYF. CDR3 bases: TGTGCCAGCAGTTTATTAACCTACGAGCAGTACTTC.

CDR3 nucleotides: TGTGCCAGCAGCTCCAGCCTACGGGGAATGTGGGAGCAGTACTTC. Its translation: CASSSSLRGMWEQYF. V gene TRBV11-2 combines with J gene TRBJ2-7, with D possibly matching TRBD2 (5 bases). Looked up from germline, CDR1 is SGHAT and CDR2 is FQNNGV. V was trimmed by 4 bases and J by 7 bases, leaving 20 bases between them. The CDR3 length is 15 residues.

This clone has only one observation. This rearrangement joins TRBV25-1 to TRBJ2-5, with D possibly being TRBD2 (5 bases). With 6 bases removed from V and 2 bases from J, the gap between germline ends came to 13 bases. The CDR3 totals 14 residues. Germline CDR1 is MGHDK and CDR2 is SYGVNS. In DNA form, the CDR3 reads TGTGCCAGCAGACTAGAGCCCGTTCAAGAGACCCAGTACTTC. Its protein is CASRLEPVQETQYF.

The chain uses TRBV12-3 or TRBV12-4 and TRBJ2-1, with D tentatively TRBD1 (6 bases). This CDR3 comprises 13 residues. Deletions cut 6 bases from V and 6 bases from J, with 12 bases between. CDR3 nucleotide sequence: TGTGCCAGCAGGCTGGGGGCCCCCAATGAGCAGTTCTTC. Translated: CASRLGAPNEQFF.

The chain combines TRBV7-2 with TRBJ2-7; TRBD1 is a possible D gene (5 bases). The CDR3 totals 12 residues. V was shortened by 3 bases and J by 4 bases, with 7 bases between the two germline ends. Germline V gene lookup returns CDR1 SGHTA and CDR2 FQGNSA. The DNA for the CDR3 is TGTGCCAGCAGCTTTTCAGGGTACGAGCAGTACTTC. Its translation: CASSFSGYEQYF.

This rearrangement joins TRBV6-5 to TRBJ2-7; TRBD1 aligns across 12 bases. V gave up 6 bases and J gave up 3 bases; unmatched junction bases: 6. From germline, CDR1 is MNHEY and CDR2 SVGAGI. The CDR3 loop spans 15 amino acids. In DNA form, the CDR3 reads TGTGCCAGCAGAACGGGACAGGGGGCAGACTACGAGCAGTACTTC. It specifies CASRTGQGADYEQYF.

The chain links TRBV6-1 to TRBJ2-6; 10 bases are a match to TRBD2. CDR1 is MNHNS and CDR2 is SASEGT in the germline V gene. With 4 bases clipped from V and 3 bases from J, the junction kept 6 bases outside the gene matches. The CDR3 is made up of 17 amino acids. The CDR3 spells CASSVESGRDGANVLTF. CDR3 nucleotide sequence: TGTGCCAGCAGTGTCGAGAGCGGGAGGGATGGGGCCAACGTCCTGACTTTC.

The V call is TRBV18, the J call TRBJ2-7, with 10 bases identical to TRBD2. In germline, CDR1 is KGHSH, CDR2 LQKENI. Trimming removed 4 bases from V and 4 bases from J; junction bases left unmatched: 7. The CDR3 totals 15 residues. The CDR3 sequence is CASSLQGLAPYEQYF. In DNA, the CDR3 is TGTGCCAGCTCACTTCAGGGACTAGCGCCTTACGAGCAGTACTTC.

The rearrangement uses TRBV7-6 and TRBJ2-7; D might be TRBD2 (6 bases). There are 15 residues in the CDR3. Germline CDR1 SGHVS, CDR2 FNYEAQ. V lost 5 bases and J lost 4, with 18 bases in between. CDR3 residues: CASSPGTSGKYEQYF. The CDR3 nucleotides are TGTGCCAGCAGCCCAGGGACTTCGGGGAAGTACGAGCAGTACTTC.

The chain combines TRBV7-2 with TRBJ2-7; D is unresolved. Germline assignment: CDR1 SGHTA and CDR2 FQGNSA. CDR3 size: 11 residues. The CDR3 protein is CASSCLSYLLV. The CDR3 region has the DNA TGTGCCAGCAGCTGTCTGTCCTACCTCCTCGTC.

A single count supports this clone. This rearrangement joins TRBV6-2 or TRBV6-3 to TRBJ2-1, with 11 bases aligning to TRBD2. The CDR3 covers 15 residues. Losses at the gene ends were 1 base for V and 7 bases for J; bases not matched to a gene: 3. The germline gives CDR1 MNHEY, CDR2 SVGEGT. The CDR3 DNA reads as TGTGCCAGCAGTTACTTAGCGGGAGGGTCTAATGAGCAGTTCTTC. It is translated as CASSYLAGGSNEQFF.

The chain joins TRBV19 to TRBJ2-4; TRBD1 matches 7 bases. Germline-derived CDR1 and CDR2 are LNHDA and SQIVND (reference sequence). CDR3 length equals 12 residues. The trim removed 3 bases at V and 10 bases at J, leaving 3 bases unmatched. The CDR3: CASSIDRVIQYF. The CDR3 DNA sequence: TGTGCCAGTAGTATTGACAGGGTAATTCAGTACTTC. Full variable domain (missing parts from reference TRBV19 and TRBJ2-4): DGGITQSPKYLFRKEGQNVTLSCEQNLNHDAMYWYRQDPGQGLRLIYYSQIVNDFQKGDIAEGYSVSREKKESFPLTVTSAQKNPTAFYLCASSIDRVIQYFGAGTRLSVL.

V is TRBV6-1 and J is TRBJ2-6, with D perhaps matching TRBD1 (6 bases). This CDR3 region has 18 residues. Germline CDR1 and CDR2: MNHNS and SASEGT. Between the trimmed V and J ends, which lost 4 bases and 0 bases, there was a span of 16 bases. In nucleotides, the CDR3 is TGTGCCAGCAGTGCGACCGGGACATTCGTCTCTGGGGCCAACGTCCTGACTTTC. Translation: CASSATGTFVSGANVLTF.